Shown below are 26 T cell receptor beta chains from a single sample sequenced in a study of shared clonotypes between healthy human individuals. The assay was immunoSEQ multiplex PCR, and TCRdb's table has in-frame clones only and misses some. The sample lists approximately 640,000 clones, roughly 91% occurring once. The sequenced material came from memory CD8+ T cells from PBMCs. The sample's subset: CD45RO+ cells pooled with CCR7-negative TemRA cells. These receptors were taken from a man aged 18 to 30 in good health. Some clones in this sample may be carry-over from other donors' samples.

The chain couples TRBV28 to TRBJ1-5, with 9 bases identical to TRBD1. Germline trimming cut 4 bases from V and 3 bases from J; bases unmatched to any gene: 10. This CDR3 has 17 amino acids. Germline V gives CDR1 MDHEN, CDR2 SYDVKM. The CDR3 coding sequence is TGTGCCAGCAGTTACCGGGACAGGGTACGTTCCAATCAGCCCCAGCATTTT. This translates into CASSYRDRVRSNQPQHF.

This clone was picked up one time. This chain links TRBV14 with TRBJ2-6; possible D gene TRBD1, 6 bases. Germline CDR1 and CDR2: SGHDN and FVKESK. This CDR3 comprises 17 residues. V lost 5 bases, J lost 0 bases, and 14 bases lay in between. Here the CDR3 DNA reads TGTGCCAGCAGCGACTGGGACACAAACTCTGGGGCCAACGTCCTGACTTTC. This gives the protein CASSDWDTNSGANVLTF.

J is TRBJ1-1 and V is TRBV18, with TRBD1 matching over 8 bases. CDR3 length equals 17 residues. The V gene end was trimmed by 5 bases and the J gene end by 0 bases; junction bases not matched to a gene: 11. Germline V gene lookup returns CDR1 KGHSH and CDR2 LQKENI. In nucleotides, the CDR3 is TGTGCCAGCTCAAGACAGGGGCCAGCCTTTTTGAACACTGAAGCTTTCTTT. The encoded protein is CASSRQGPAFLNTEAFF.

The V gene is TRBV25-1, the J gene TRBJ2-1, with 12 positions matching TRBD2. Germline V gives CDR1 MGHDK, CDR2 SYGVNS. The length of the CDR3 is 17 residues. Unmatched junction bases numbered 10, after V lost 2 bases and J lost 8 bases. CDR3 loop: CASSEQGGASGRDEQFF. CDR3 nucleotides: TGTGCCAGCAGTGAACAGGGAGGGGCTAGCGGGAGGGATGAGCAGTTCTTC.

Concerning this clone itself: Mismatch with germline at one junction end may stem from a read error. V gene TRBV10-1 combines with J gene TRBJ1-3; D perhaps matches TRBD1 (6 bases). Germline V lookup: CDR1 WNHNN, CDR2 SYGVQD (reference sequence). The CDR3 length is 19 residues. Here the CDR3 reads CASSTTGQTLWGSRNTIYF. The DNA for the CDR3 is TGCGCCAGCAGTACGACAGGCCAGACCTTGTGGGGCTCTAGAAACACCATATATTTT.

This clone was counted a few times. The chain couples TRBV6-5 to TRBJ2-2; no clear D. This CDR3 has 13 amino acids. Germline V gene sequence: CDR1 MNHEY, CDR2 SVGAGI. The V end lost 0 bases, the J end lost 4 bases, and 3 bases lay between the germline ends. Written as DNA, the CDR3 is TGTGCCAGCAGTTACTCTTCCACCGGGGAGCTGTTTTTT. It encodes CASSYSSTGELFF.

This rearrangement joins TRBV7-8 to TRBJ2-2, with 7 bases identical to TRBD2. This CDR3 has 19 amino acids. CDR1 SGHVS and CDR2 FQNEAQ come from the germline V gene. Trimming took 7 bases from V and 5 from J; bases not matched to a gene: 22. The CDR3 DNA reads as TGTGCCAGCATCCAAACCCCCACCCCACGCGGCGGGGGAACCGGGGAGCTGTTTTTT. Protein product: CASIQTPTPRGGGTGELFF.

V usage is TRBV11-1 and J usage is TRBJ2-1; 10 bases map to TRBD2. From germline, CDR1 is SGHAT and CDR2 FQDESV (reference sequence). This CDR3 comprises 19 residues. Trimming cost V 5 bases and J 4 bases; bases outside gene matches: 17. The DNA for the CDR3 is TGTGCCAGCAGCCCACTTAGGGCTAGCGGGAGAAATTGGTACAATGAGCAGTTCTTC. The encoded protein is CASSPLRASGRNWYNEQFF.

The rearrangement links TRBV28 to TRBJ2-5, with D unclear. Between the trimmed V and J ends, which lost 8 bases and 7 bases, there was a span of 11 bases. From germline, CDR1 is MDHEN and CDR2 SYDVKM. The CDR3 extends over 11 amino acids. This CDR3 is CASVQSGTQYF. Here the CDR3 DNA reads TGTGCCAGCGTTCAATCGGGGACCCAGTACTTC.

The chain has TRBV2 and TRBJ1-3, with unresolved D. From germline, CDR1 is SNHLY and CDR2 FYNNEI. CDR3 length: 12 amino acids. V dropped 3 bases and J dropped 4 bases, with 4 bases sitting between them. The CDR3 protein is CASSDKGNTIYF. In nucleotides, the CDR3 is TGTGCCAGCAGTGATAAGGGAAACACCATATATTTT.

The genes are TRBV2 and TRBJ1-6, with 10 bases matching TRBD1. The germline gives CDR1 SNHLY, CDR2 FYNNEI. The CDR3 consists of 14 residues. Trimming at V came to 4 bases and at J to 10 bases, leaving 4 bases not matched to a gene. The CDR3 is CASSGGTGVSPLHF. The CDR3 nucleotides are TGTGCCAGCAGTGGCGGGACAGGGGTCTCACCCCTCCACTTT. Drawing the rest from reference TRBV2 and TRBJ1-6, the complete variable domain is EPEVTQTPSHQVTQMGQEVILRCVPISNHLYFYWYRQILGQKVEFLVSFYNNEISEKSEIFDDQFSVERPDGSNFTLKIRSTKLEDSAMYFCASSGGTGVSPLHFGNGTRLTVT.

V gene TRBV19 combines with J gene TRBJ2-7; TRBD2 might be the D (5 bases). With 1 base removed from V and 7 bases from J, the gap between germline ends came to 14 bases. Germline V gene lookup returns CDR1 LNHDA and CDR2 SQIVND (reference sequence). This CDR3 contains 14 residues. The CDR3 reads CASSIVAGSMEQYF. CDR3 nucleotide sequence: TGTGCCAGTAGTATAGTCGCTGGGAGTATGGAGCAGTACTTC.

The genes are TRBV4-1 and TRBJ1-5; TRBD1 matches at 9 bases. CDR1 and CDR2 from the germline V gene are MGHRA and YSYEKL. V was clipped by 0 bases and J by 4 bases; unmatched bases: 10. The CDR3 has 18 residues. In DNA, the CDR3 is TGCGCCAGCAGCCAAGATTCCACCCGGACAGGGGCGAATCAGCCCCAGCATTTT. Amino acids: CASSQDSTRTGANQPQHF.

The chain couples TRBV6-5 to TRBJ1-5; the D is unclear. CDR3 length equals 14 residues. Germline V gene sequence: CDR1 MNHEY, CDR2 SVGAGI. V was shortened by 6 bases and J by 0 bases, with 9 bases between the two germline ends. The CDR3 loop reads CASRGSNSNQPQHF. As DNA, the CDR3 is TGTGCCAGCAGAGGCAGCAATAGCAATCAGCCCCAGCATTTT.

This clone was counted at least ten times. J is TRBJ2-7 and V is TRBV7-9, with TRBD2 identical over 7 bases. The CDR3 runs to 15 residues. J was trimmed by 1 base and V by 5 bases; bases with no gene match: 8. Germline lookup yields CDR1 SEHNR and CDR2 FQNEAQ (reference sequence). The CDR3 bases are TGTGCCAGCAGCCCCAATAGCGGGCAGTCCTACGAGCAGTACTTC. This gives the protein CASSPNSGQSYEQYF.

The chain is built from TRBV27 and TRBJ2-5; perhaps TRBD2 as D (6 bases). The V gene's germline CDR1 is MNHEY and CDR2 SMNVEV (reference sequence). The CDR3 has 16 amino acids. Trimming pared 5 bases from V and 5 bases from J, leaving 21 bases between. The CDR3: CASSGLMAGSGETQYF. CDR3 coding DNA: TGTGCCAGCAGTGGTTTAATGGCGGGATCGGGGGAGACCCAGTACTTC.

As concerns this clone: One end of the junction fails to match germline, which may point to a read error. This chain uses TRBV7-9 with TRBJ2-7; 7 bases align to TRBD1. Germline CDR1 SEHNR, CDR2 FQNEAQ (reference sequence). The CDR3 sequence is 11 residues long. The CDR3 is CASSPVGQLDF. CDR3 bases: TGTGCCAGCAGCCCCGTGGGACAGTTGGACTTC.

This sequence joins TRBV30 and TRBJ2-7, with unresolved D. The germline V gene encodes CDR1 GTSNPN and CDR2 SVGIG (reference sequence). CDR3 length: 13 residues. V lost 3 bases to trimming and J lost 6 bases, with 15 bases between them. CDR3 DNA: TGTGCCTGGAGGGTTGGTCTGATTGGCGAGCAGTACTTC. Its protein is CAWRVGLIGEQYF.

V gene TRBV7-9 combines with J gene TRBJ2-3; D may correspond to TRBD1 or TRBD2 (5 bases each). This CDR3 has 14 residues. Germline loops: CDR1 SEHNR, CDR2 FQNEAQ (reference sequence). Trimming took off 4 bases at V and 1 base at J, with 9 bases between the two ends. The CDR3 is CASSWDGRTDTQYF. CDR3 DNA: TGTGCCAGCAGCTGGGACGGACGCACAGATACGCAGTATTTT.

The V gene is TRBV19, the J gene TRBJ2-7; 13 bases align to TRBD2. CDR1 LNHDA and CDR2 SQIVND come from the germline V gene (reference sequence). The trim removed 3 bases at V and 3 bases at J, leaving 2 bases unmatched. This CDR3 has 15 residues. CDR3 amino acids: CASSIGTSGIYEQYF. CDR3 DNA sequence: TGTGCCAGTAGTATTGGGACTAGCGGGATCTACGAGCAGTACTTC.

The CDR3 protein is CASSSHNRGPNTGELFF. DNA of the CDR3: TGTGCCAGCAGTTCCCACAACAGGGGACCGAACACCGGGGAGCTGTTTTTT. The V call is TRBV27, the J call TRBJ2-2, with 7 nucleotides matching TRBD1. V lost 4 bases and J lost 0; bases outside the gene matches: 8. CDR3 length equals 17 residues. Germline V lookup: CDR1 MNHEY, CDR2 SMNVEV (reference sequence).

The rearrangement uses TRBV27 and TRBJ1-2; 8 positions agree with TRBD1. The CDR3 runs to 13 residues. Germline V gene sequence: CDR1 MNHEY, CDR2 SMNVEV (reference sequence). J was trimmed by 8 bases and V by 6 bases; bases with no gene match: 8. CDR3 amino acids: CASSPTGDEGYTF. The DNA for the CDR3 is TGTGCCAGCAGCCCGACAGGGGACGAGGGCTACACCTTC.

The table lists this clone with many counts. This sequence joins TRBV27 and TRBJ2-7; D may be TRBD2 (5 bases). V dropped 0 bases and J dropped 3 bases, with 9 bases sitting between them. The germline V gene has CDR1 MNHEY and CDR2 SMNVEV (reference sequence). CDR3 length: 14 amino acids. The CDR3 nucleotides read TGTGCCAGCAGTTTATCCGGGGTATTCTACGAGCAGTACTTC. Encoded protein: CASSLSGVFYEQYF.

V gene TRBV7-2 combines with J gene TRBJ2-1; TRBD2 agrees at 9 bases. With V trimmed by 1 base and J by 5 bases, 9 bases remained unmatched. CDR1 is SGHTA and CDR2 is FQGNSA in the germline V gene. The CDR3 is 17 amino acids. For the CDR3, the DNA is TGTGCCAGCAGCTTAGGGGGAGGCGGGAGGGAGAACAATGAGCAGTTCTTC. Translation: CASSLGGGGRENNEQFF. Combining the CDR3 with reference TRBV7-2 and TRBJ2-1 gives the whole variable domain GAGVSQSPSNKVTEKGKDVELRCDPISGHTALYWYRQSLGQGLEFLIYFQGNSAPDKSGLPSDRFSAERTGGSVSTLTIQRTQQEDSAVYLCASSLGGGGRENNEQFFGPGTRLTVL.

The genes are TRBV7-9 and TRBJ2-2; D may be TRBD1 (6 bases). Germline CDR1 SEHNR, CDR2 FQNEAQ (reference sequence). The length of the CDR3 is 17 residues. Trimming shortened V by 5 bases and J by 7 bases, and 23 bases separated the two germline ends. The CDR3 protein is CASSHSGTHSTFGELFF. The CDR3 nucleotides are TGTGCCAGCAGCCATTCCGGGACACACAGTACCTTCGGGGAGCTGTTTTTT.

The chain links TRBV28 to TRBJ2-5; 7 bases agree with TRBD1. The CDR3 covers 18 residues. CDR1 and CDR2 from the germline V gene are MDHEN and SYDVKM. With 4 bases clipped from V and 1 base from J, the junction kept 15 bases outside the gene matches. CDR3 protein: CASSSPLLTTGPQETQYF. CDR3 in DNA: TGTGCCAGCAGTTCCCCTCTCCTTACGACAGGGCCCCAAGAGACCCAGTACTTC.